Shown below are 3 T cell receptor beta chains from a single sample sequenced in a study of blood T cell repertoires in COVID-19. TCRdb's table, derived via immunoSEQ multiplex PCR, lists solely in-frame clones and lacks some. The sample has roughly 95,000 clones, approximately 90% seen once; the top ten hold 3.5% to 4%. Sequenced input: peripheral blood. The receptor set was obtained from a woman in her 50s in a cohort sampled during active COVID-19.

The V gene is TRBV5-4, the J gene TRBJ2-7; tentatively, D is TRBD2 (7 bases). The length of the CDR3 is 14 residues. Deletions cut 4 bases from V and 0 bases from J, with 11 bases between. Germline V gene lookup returns CDR1 SGHNT and CDR2 YYREEE (reference sequence). The CDR3 loop reads CASSPGGGSYEQYF. For the CDR3, the DNA is TGTGCCAGCAGCCCGGGGGGCGGCTCCTACGAGCAGTACTTC.

CDR3 bases: TGTGCCACCAGTGATTTGAAACTAGCGGGAGATGAGCAGTTCTTC. Its translation is CATSDLKLAGDEQFF. The chain recombines TRBV24-1 with TRBJ2-1, with TRBD2 matching over 11 bases. J gave up 8 bases and V 0 bases, and 2 bases lay outside the gene matches. Germline CDR1 KGHDR, CDR2 SFDVKD. The length of the CDR3 is 15 residues.

The chain uses TRBV4-1 and TRBJ2-5; weak D call: TRBD1 (6 bases). CDR3 size: 17 residues. CDR1 is MGHRA and CDR2 is YSYEKL in the germline V gene. Trimming removed 1 base from V and 0 bases from J, with 15 bases in between. CDR3 in amino acids: CASSQGDRQVYQETQYF. The CDR3 DNA sequence: TGCGCCAGCAGCCAAGGGGACCGACAGGTATACCAAGAGACCCAGTACTTC.